This T cell receptor (beta chain) originates from a study of shared clonotypes between healthy human individuals. Turning to the study itself: Researchers drew samples from two women and a few men aged 18 to 49.

V was shortened by 10 bases and J by 1 base, with 16 bases between the two germline ends. This CDR3 has 14 amino acids. CDR1 and CDR2 (germline): MNHNY, SVGAGI (reference sequence). About 83 million PBMCs served as the genomic DNA source for unsorted samples. Evenly divided among several immunoSEQ plates was the genomic DNA of each subset. Per the original data handling: Filtering differed for immunoSEQ, which gave only junction sequences without quality scores. Only in-frame clones appear in the TCRdb table, and some are missing; sequencing was by immunoSEQ multiplex PCR. V, J and clone size were drawn from that table, and D and trimming were deduced from the DNA. This sample yields roughly 500,000 clones, of which 79% are seen a single time; under 15% belongs to the top ten.

The material sequenced was PBMCs. This clonotype was sampled from a woman in her thirties or forties in good health. Some clones in this sample may be carry-over from other donors' samples. The chain combines TRBV6-6 with TRBJ2-5; perhaps TRBD1 as D (5 bases). The CDR3 protein is CATEKGSFQETQYF. CDR3 DNA sequence: TGTGCCACAGAAAAGGGGTCGTTCCAAGAGACCCAGTACTTC.